These 5 T cell receptor beta chains were all obtained from the same sample, sequenced in a study of CD8 T cells in Susac syndrome. An amount of RNA that ranged from roughly 0.5 to 1 ug was reverse transcribed with random hexamers. TCRdb redid the calling of the immunoSEQ multiplex PCR reads with MiXCR, one entry per CDR3 protein. The data hold under 200,000 distinct CDR3 sequences, with 95% to 97% observed a single time. The specimen sequenced was CD4+ T cells from PBMCs. These receptors were taken from a human donor with Susac syndrome.

CDR3 DNA: TGTGCCAGCAGACCACTAGCGGGAGGTTTGAATGAGCAGTTCTTC. This encodes CASRPLAGGLNEQFF. The gene calls are TRBV11-2 and TRBJ2-1; 12 bases align to TRBD2. Germline CDR1 reads SGHAT; CDR2 reads FQNNGV. The CDR3 sequence is 15 residues long. V shed 6 bases, J shed 7 bases, and the junction held 7 bases outside the gene matches.

The rearrangement joins TRBV28 to TRBJ1-6, with D possibly matching TRBD1 (6 bases). Trimming removed 8 bases from V and 7 bases from J, with 9 bases in between. The CDR3 contains 12 residues. CDR1 MDHEN and CDR2 SYDVKM come from the germline V gene. CDR3 nucleotides: TGTGCCAGCGAGGACAGAAATTCACCCCTCCACTTT. Translation: CASEDRNSPLHF.

The chain has TRBV7-2 and TRBJ2-3, with D perhaps being TRBD1 or TRBD2 (5 bases each). CDR3 length equals 14 residues. The V end was cut by 5 bases, the J end by 2 bases, with 11 bases between. Germline CDR1 reads SGHTA; CDR2 reads FQGNSA. Here the CDR3 DNA reads TGTGCCAGCAGCCCCGGGACCTACACAGATACGCAGTATTTT. Protein: CASSPGTYTDTQYF.

The rearrangement joins TRBV29-1 to TRBJ2-1, with a weak D call TRBD1 (5 bases). The V end lost 4 bases, the J end lost 1 base, and 14 bases lay between the germline ends. Germline lookup yields CDR1 SQVTM and CDR2 ANQGSEA. The CDR3 has 15 amino acids. For the CDR3, the DNA is TGCAGCGTTGGACCCGGGCAGGGATCCTACAATGAGCAGTTCTTC. It encodes CSVGPGQGSYNEQFF.

This rearrangement joins TRBV28 to TRBJ2-7; D is unresolved. Germline V gives CDR1 MDHEN, CDR2 SYDVKM. The CDR3 consists of 14 residues. Trimming took 2 bases from V and 0 from J, leaving 8 bases between them. CDR3 sequence (DNA): TGTGCCAGCAGTTTACCAGGATTCTCCTACGAGCAGTACTTC. Amino acid sequence: CASSLPGFSYEQYF.